This passage covers 7 T cell receptor beta chains from one sample sequenced in a study of blood T cell repertoires in COVID-19. Repertoires were generated with immunoSEQ multiplex PCR, while TCRdb's copy carries only in-frame clones and drops some. The table lists under 200,000 clones, around nine tenths of them singletons, with approximately 2.1% in the top ten. Sequencing was carried out using peripheral blood. These TCRs come from a man aged 65 to 79 with active or convalescent COVID-19.

The chain employs TRBV4-3 and TRBJ2-3, with 7 bases that match TRBD1. J lost 11 bases, V lost 0 bases, and 8 bases had no gene match. The CDR3 extends over 14 amino acids. Germline lookup yields CDR1 LGHNA and CDR2 YSLEER. The CDR3 region is CASSQESRGTEQYF. CDR3 coding DNA: TGCGCCAGCAGCCAAGAATCCCGTGGGACAGAGCAGTATTTT.

The V gene is TRBV7-2, the J gene TRBJ1-1; 7 bases map to TRBD1. Germline V gene lookup returns CDR1 SGHTA and CDR2 FQGNSA. The J segment lost 4 bases and the V segment lost 1 base, leaving 6 bases of the junction unmatched. The CDR3 consists of 15 residues. CDR3 region: CASSLDGAGGTEAFF. The CDR3 DNA reads as TGTGCCAGCAGCTTAGATGGGGCAGGGGGCACTGAAGCTTTCTTT.

With regard to this clone: At the DNA level, this CDR3 is encoded by other sequences in the same sample as well. CDR3 nucleotides: TGTGCCAGCTCACCACGGACAGGGGGCGATGAAAAACTGTTTTTT. Protein: CASSPRTGGDEKLFF. The chain couples TRBV18 to TRBJ1-4; TRBD1 matches at 11 bases. The CDR3 length is 15 residues. Germline V gives CDR1 KGHSH, CDR2 LQKENI. V trimming: 1 base; J trimming: 6 bases; junction bases outside the gene matches: 1.

The V call is TRBV7-2, the J call TRBJ2-5; D is possibly TRBD2 (6 bases). The CDR3 spans 15 residues. V lost 0 bases and J 8 bases, leaving 16 bases between the germline ends. Germline V CDR1 and CDR2: SGHTA, FQGNSA. In DNA, the CDR3 is TGTGCCAGCAGCTTAGCCGGCGGCCCGGGAGAAACCCAGTACTTC. This codes for CASSLAGGPGETQYF.

The rearrangement links TRBV5-1 to TRBJ1-2; 7 positions agree with TRBD1. The CDR3 covers 13 residues. Looked up from germline, CDR1 is SGHRS and CDR2 is YFSETQ. Unmatched junction bases numbered 3, after V lost 0 bases and J lost 7 bases. CDR3 coding DNA: TGCGCCAGCAGCTTGGACAGGGGTCGTGGCTACACCTTC. This codes for CASSLDRGRGYTF.

The chain combines TRBV5-6 with TRBJ1-3; D might be TRBD1 (5 bases). Germline CDR1 is SGHDT and CDR2 is YYEEEE. This CDR3 comprises 16 residues. Trimming stripped 3 bases from V and 1 base from J, with 14 bases between. The CDR3 bases are TGTGCCAGCAGCTACGCCAGGGTGGCATCTGGAAACACCATATATTTT. Amino acids: CASSYARVASGNTIYF.

This rearrangement joins TRBV24-1 to TRBJ2-3; weak D call: TRBD1 (5 bases). The CDR3 contains 16 residues. Germline CDR1 is KGHDR and CDR2 is SFDVKD. V lost 5 bases and J lost 2, with 16 bases in between. The CDR3 coding sequence is TGTGCCACCAGTGGCAATAATCAGGGTTACACAGATACGCAGTATTTT. Translation: CATSGNNQGYTDTQYF.